This TCR beta chain was retrieved from a study of blood T cell repertoires in COVID-19. Germline CDR1 and CDR2: SNHLY and FYNNEI. CDR3 length: 12 amino acids. Trimming took 6 bases from V and 3 from J, leaving 9 bases between them. The assay was immunoSEQ multiplex PCR, and TCRdb's table has in-frame clones only and misses some. Of approximately 140,000 clones in the sample, over 65% were seen once. The chain employs TRBV2 and TRBJ2-7; D is unclear. This clonotype was obtained from a man aged 45-65 years with acute or convalescent COVID-19. Sequencing was carried out using peripheral blood. This chain's CDR3 is CASRPEDYEQYV. CDR3 in DNA: TGTGCCAGCAGACCAGAAGACTACGAGCAGTACGTC.